This T cell receptor (beta chain) was identified in a study of response to subunit inactivated influenza vaccine. The V gene's germline CDR1 is KGHSH and CDR2 LQKENI. Trimming took 3 bases from V and 9 from J; bases not matched to a gene: 5. CDR3 length: 13 amino acids. TCRdb re-derived calls from the RT-PCR reads in MiXCR, one entry per CDR3 protein. The table shows roughly 550,000 distinct CDR3 sequences, with roughly a quarter occurring only once. This sample also belongs to another study, concerning T cells expressing NK-cell markers. This second study says: Template switching by 5'RACE with UMIs generated the TCR beta cDNA. Sorting was restricted to alpha-beta TCR T cells by an anti-gamma-delta TCR antibody in several experiments.

This sequence joins TRBV18 and TRBJ2-1, with TRBD1 identical over 7 bases. The source is a man aged 45-65 years who received an inactivated influenza vaccine. Sequencing used CD4+ T cells sorted from PBMCs, obtained 11 to 12 days after vaccination. The CDR3 DNA sequence: TGTGCCAGCTCACCGAGACAGGGTGGTGAGCAGTTCTTC. Translated, it gives CASSPRQGGEQFF.